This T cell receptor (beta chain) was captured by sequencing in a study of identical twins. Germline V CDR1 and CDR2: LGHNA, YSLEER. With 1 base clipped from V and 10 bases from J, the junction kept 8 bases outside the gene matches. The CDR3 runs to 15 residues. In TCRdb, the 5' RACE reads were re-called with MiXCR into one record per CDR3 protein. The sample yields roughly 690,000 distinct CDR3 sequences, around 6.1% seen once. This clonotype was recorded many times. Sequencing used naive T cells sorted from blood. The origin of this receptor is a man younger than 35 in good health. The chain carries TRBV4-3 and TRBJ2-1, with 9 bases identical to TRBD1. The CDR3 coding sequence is TGCGCCAGCAGCCAAGCGACAGGGGGGCTAGGCGAGCAGTTCTTC. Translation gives CASSQATGGLGEQFF.